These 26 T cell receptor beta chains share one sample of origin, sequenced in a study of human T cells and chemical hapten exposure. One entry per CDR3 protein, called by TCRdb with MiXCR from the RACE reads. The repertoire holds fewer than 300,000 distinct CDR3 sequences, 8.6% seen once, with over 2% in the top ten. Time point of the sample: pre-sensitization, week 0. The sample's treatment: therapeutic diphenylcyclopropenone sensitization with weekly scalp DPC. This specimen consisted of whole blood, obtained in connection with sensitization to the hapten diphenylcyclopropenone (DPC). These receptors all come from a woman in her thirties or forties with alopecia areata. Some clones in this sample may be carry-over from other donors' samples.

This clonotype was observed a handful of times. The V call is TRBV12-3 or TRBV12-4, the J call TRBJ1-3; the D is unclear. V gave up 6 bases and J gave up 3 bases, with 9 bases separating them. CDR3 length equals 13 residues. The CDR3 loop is CASSRNSGNTIYF. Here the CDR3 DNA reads TGTGCCAGCAGCCGGAATAGTGGAAACACCATATATTTT.

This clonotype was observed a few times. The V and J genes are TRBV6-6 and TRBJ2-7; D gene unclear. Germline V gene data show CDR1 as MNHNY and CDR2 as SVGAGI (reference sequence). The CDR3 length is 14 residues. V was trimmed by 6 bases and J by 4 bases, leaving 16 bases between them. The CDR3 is CASSLESRGYEQYF. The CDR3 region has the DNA TGTGCCAGCAGCCTCGAGTCGAGAGGTTACGAGCAGTACTTC.

Here the CDR3 reads CASSLESVYGYTF. CDR3 sequence (DNA): TGTGCCAGCAGCTTAGAATCAGTCTATGGCTACACCTTC. The gene calls are TRBV7-2 and TRBJ1-2, with D unclear. CDR1 and CDR2 from the germline V gene are SGHTA and FQGNSA. The CDR3 runs to 13 residues. V lost 1 base to trimming and J lost 4 bases, with 7 bases between them. The whole variable domain, remainder taken from reference TRBV7-2 and TRBJ1-2, is GAGVSQSPSNKVTEKGKDVELRCDPISGHTALYWYRQSLGQGLEFLIYFQGNSAPDKSGLPSDRFSAERTGGSVSTLTIQRTQQEDSAVYLCASSLESVYGYTFGSGTRLTVV.

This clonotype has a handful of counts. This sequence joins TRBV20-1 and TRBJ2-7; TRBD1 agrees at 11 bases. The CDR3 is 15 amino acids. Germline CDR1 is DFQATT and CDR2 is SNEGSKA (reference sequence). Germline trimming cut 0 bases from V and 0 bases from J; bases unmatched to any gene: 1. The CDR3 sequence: CSARDGQGASYEQYF. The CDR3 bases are TGCAGTGCTAGAGACGGACAGGGGGCCTCCTACGAGCAGTACTTC.

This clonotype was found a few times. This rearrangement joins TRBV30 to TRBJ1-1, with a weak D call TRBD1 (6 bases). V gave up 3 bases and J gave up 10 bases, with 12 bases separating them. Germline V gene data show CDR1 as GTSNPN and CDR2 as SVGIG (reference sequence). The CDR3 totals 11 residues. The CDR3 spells CAWSSTGPAFF. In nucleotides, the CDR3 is TGTGCCTGGAGCTCCACAGGGCCAGCTTTCTTT.

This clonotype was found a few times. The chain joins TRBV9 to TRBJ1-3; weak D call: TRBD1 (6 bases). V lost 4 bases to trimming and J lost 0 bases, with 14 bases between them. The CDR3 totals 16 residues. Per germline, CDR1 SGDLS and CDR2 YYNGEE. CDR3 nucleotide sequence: TGTGCCAGCAGCCCGAAGGGGGTATACTCTGGAAACACCATATATTTT. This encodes CASSPKGVYSGNTIYF. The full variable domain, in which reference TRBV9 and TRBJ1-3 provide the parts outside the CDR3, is DSGVTQTPKHLITATGQRVTLRCSPRSGDLSVYWYQQSLDQGLQFLIQYYNGEERAKGNILERFSAQQFPDLHSELNLSSLELGDSALYFCASSPKGVYSGNTIYFGEGSWLTVV.

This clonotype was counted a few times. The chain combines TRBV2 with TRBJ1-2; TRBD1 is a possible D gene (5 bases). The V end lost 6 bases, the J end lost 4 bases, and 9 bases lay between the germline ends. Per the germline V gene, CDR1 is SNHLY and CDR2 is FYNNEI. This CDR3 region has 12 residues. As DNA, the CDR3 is TGTGCCAGCAGGGGGGACGGCTATGGCTACACCTTC. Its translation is CASRGDGYGYTF.

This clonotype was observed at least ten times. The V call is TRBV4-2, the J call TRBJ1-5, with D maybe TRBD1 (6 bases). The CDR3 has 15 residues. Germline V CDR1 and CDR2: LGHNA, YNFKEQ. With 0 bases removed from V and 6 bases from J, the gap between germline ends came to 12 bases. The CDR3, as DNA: TGTGCCAGCAGCCAAGAAAAGGGGGGTCGTCAGCCCCAGCATTTT. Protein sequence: CASSQEKGGRQPQHF.

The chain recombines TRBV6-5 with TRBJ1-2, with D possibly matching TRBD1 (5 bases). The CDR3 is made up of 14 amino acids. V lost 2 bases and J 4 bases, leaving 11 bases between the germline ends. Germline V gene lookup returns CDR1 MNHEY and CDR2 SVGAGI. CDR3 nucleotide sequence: TGTGCCAGCAGTTACCAGGAGGGGCGCTATGGCTACACCTTC. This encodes CASSYQEGRYGYTF.

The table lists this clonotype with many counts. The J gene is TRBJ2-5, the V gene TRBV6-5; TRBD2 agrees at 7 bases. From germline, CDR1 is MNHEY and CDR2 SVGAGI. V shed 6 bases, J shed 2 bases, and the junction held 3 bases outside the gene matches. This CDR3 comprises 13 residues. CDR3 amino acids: CASSYGGQETQYF. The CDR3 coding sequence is TGTGCCAGCAGCTACGGGGGGCAAGAGACCCAGTACTTC.

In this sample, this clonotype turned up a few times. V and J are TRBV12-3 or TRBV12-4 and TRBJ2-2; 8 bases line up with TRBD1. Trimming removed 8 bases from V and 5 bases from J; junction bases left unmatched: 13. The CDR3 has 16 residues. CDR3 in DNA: TGTGCCAGCGGAATGTCTCGACAGGGGTGGACCGGGGAGCTGTTTTTT. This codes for CASGMSRQGWTGELFF.

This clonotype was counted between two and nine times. CDR3: CASSEGNEQYF. The CDR3 DNA reads as TGTGCCAGCAGTGAAGGGAACGAGCAGTACTTC. The J gene is TRBJ2-7, the V gene TRBV6-1; D is ambiguous. V shed 1 base and J shed 5 bases, with 3 bases lying between them. The CDR3 is made up of 11 amino acids. Germline CDR1 reads MNHNS; CDR2 reads SASEGT.

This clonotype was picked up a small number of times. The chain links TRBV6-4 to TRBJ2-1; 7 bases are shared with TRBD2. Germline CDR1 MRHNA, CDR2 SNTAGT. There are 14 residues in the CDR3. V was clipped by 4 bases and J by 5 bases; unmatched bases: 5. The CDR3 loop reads CASSVFGGNNEQFF. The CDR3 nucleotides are TGTGCCAGCAGTGTTTTCGGGGGGAACAATGAGCAGTTCTTC.

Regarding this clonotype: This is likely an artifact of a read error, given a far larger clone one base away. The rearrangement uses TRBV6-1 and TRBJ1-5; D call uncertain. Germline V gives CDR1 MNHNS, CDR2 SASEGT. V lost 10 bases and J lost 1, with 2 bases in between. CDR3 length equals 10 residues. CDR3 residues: CATSNQPQHF. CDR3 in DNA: TGTGCCACCAGCAATCAGCCCCAGCATTTT.

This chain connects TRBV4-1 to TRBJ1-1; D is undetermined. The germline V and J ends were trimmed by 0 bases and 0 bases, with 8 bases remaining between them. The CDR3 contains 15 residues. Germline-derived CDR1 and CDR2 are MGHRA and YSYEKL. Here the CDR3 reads CASSQEADLNTEAFF. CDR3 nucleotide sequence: TGCGCCAGCAGCCAAGAAGCGGATTTGAACACTGAAGCTTTCTTT.

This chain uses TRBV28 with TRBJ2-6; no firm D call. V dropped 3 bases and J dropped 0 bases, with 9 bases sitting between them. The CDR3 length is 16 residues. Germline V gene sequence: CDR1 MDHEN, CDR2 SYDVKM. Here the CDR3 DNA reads TGTGCCAGCAGTTTGGGCCTGCGCTCTGGGGCCAACGTCCTGACTTTC. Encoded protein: CASSLGLRSGANVLTF.

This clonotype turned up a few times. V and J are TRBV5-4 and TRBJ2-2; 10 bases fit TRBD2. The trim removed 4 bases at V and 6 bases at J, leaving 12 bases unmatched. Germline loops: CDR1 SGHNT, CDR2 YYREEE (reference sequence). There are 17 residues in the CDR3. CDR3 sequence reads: CASSPRGTGTSAGELFF. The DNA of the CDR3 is TGTGCCAGCAGCCCCCGGGGGACCGGGACTAGCGCCGGGGAGCTGTTTTTT.

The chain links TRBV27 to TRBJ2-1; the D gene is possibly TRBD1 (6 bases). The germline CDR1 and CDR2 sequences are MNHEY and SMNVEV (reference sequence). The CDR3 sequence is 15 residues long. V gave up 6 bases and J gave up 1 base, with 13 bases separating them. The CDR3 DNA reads TGTGCCAGCAGCCTACAGGGTATTTCCTACAATGAGCAGTTCTTC. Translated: CASSLQGISYNEQFF.

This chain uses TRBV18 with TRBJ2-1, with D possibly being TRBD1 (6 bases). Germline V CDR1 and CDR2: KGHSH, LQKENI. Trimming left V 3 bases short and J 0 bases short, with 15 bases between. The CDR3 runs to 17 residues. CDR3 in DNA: TGTGCCAGCTCACCTCAGGACAGCCCGAGCTCCTACAATGAGCAGTTCTTC. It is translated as CASSPQDSPSSYNEQFF.

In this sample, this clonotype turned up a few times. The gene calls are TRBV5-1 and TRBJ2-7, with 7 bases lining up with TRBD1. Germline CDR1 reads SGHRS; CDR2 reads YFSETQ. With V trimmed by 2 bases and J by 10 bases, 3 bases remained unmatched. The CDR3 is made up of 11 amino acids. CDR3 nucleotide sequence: TGCGCCAGCAGCTTCGACAGGGTTCAGTACTTC. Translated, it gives CASSFDRVQYF.

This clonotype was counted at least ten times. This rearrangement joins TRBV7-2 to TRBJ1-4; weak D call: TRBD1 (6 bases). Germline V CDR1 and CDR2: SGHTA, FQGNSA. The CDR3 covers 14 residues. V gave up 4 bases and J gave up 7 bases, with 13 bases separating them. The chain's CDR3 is CASSSRGFGEKLFF. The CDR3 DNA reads TGTGCCAGCAGCTCCAGGGGTTTTGGTGAAAAACTGTTTTTT.

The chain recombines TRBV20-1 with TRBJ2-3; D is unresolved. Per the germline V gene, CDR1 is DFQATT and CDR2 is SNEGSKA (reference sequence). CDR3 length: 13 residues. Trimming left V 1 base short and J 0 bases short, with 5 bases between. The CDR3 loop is CSARAESTDTQYF. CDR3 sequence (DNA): TGCAGTGCTAGAGCCGAGAGCACAGATACGCAGTATTTT.

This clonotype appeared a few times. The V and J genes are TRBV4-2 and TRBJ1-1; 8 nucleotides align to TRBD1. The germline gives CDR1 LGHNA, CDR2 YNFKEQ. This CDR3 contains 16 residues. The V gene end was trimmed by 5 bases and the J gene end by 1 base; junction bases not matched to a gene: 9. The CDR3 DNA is TGTGCCAGCAGCTACGGACAGGGTGTGGGGAACACTGAAGCTTTCTTT. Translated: CASSYGQGVGNTEAFF.

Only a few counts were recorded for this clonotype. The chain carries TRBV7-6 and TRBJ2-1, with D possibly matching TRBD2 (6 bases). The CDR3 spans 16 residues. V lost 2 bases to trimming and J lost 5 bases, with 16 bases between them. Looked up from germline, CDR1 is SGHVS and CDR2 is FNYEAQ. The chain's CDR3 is CASSLRPRGGDNEQFF. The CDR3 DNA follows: TGTGCCAGCAGCTTAAGACCCCGAGGCGGGGACAATGAGCAGTTCTTC.

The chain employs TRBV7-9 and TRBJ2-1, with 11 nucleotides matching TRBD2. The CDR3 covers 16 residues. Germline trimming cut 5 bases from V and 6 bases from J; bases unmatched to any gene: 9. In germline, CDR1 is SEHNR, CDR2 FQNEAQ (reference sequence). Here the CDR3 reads CASSHRGLAGPNEQFF. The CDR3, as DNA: TGTGCCAGCAGCCACCGAGGACTAGCGGGCCCCAATGAGCAGTTCTTC.

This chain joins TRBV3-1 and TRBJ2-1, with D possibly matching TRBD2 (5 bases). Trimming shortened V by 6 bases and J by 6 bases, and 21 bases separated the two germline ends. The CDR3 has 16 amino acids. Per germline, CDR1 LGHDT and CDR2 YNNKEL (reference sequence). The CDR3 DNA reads TGTGCCAGCAGTTTCGCCGAGCGGAGTTGGGGCAATGAGCAGTTCTTC. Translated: CASSFAERSWGNEQFF.